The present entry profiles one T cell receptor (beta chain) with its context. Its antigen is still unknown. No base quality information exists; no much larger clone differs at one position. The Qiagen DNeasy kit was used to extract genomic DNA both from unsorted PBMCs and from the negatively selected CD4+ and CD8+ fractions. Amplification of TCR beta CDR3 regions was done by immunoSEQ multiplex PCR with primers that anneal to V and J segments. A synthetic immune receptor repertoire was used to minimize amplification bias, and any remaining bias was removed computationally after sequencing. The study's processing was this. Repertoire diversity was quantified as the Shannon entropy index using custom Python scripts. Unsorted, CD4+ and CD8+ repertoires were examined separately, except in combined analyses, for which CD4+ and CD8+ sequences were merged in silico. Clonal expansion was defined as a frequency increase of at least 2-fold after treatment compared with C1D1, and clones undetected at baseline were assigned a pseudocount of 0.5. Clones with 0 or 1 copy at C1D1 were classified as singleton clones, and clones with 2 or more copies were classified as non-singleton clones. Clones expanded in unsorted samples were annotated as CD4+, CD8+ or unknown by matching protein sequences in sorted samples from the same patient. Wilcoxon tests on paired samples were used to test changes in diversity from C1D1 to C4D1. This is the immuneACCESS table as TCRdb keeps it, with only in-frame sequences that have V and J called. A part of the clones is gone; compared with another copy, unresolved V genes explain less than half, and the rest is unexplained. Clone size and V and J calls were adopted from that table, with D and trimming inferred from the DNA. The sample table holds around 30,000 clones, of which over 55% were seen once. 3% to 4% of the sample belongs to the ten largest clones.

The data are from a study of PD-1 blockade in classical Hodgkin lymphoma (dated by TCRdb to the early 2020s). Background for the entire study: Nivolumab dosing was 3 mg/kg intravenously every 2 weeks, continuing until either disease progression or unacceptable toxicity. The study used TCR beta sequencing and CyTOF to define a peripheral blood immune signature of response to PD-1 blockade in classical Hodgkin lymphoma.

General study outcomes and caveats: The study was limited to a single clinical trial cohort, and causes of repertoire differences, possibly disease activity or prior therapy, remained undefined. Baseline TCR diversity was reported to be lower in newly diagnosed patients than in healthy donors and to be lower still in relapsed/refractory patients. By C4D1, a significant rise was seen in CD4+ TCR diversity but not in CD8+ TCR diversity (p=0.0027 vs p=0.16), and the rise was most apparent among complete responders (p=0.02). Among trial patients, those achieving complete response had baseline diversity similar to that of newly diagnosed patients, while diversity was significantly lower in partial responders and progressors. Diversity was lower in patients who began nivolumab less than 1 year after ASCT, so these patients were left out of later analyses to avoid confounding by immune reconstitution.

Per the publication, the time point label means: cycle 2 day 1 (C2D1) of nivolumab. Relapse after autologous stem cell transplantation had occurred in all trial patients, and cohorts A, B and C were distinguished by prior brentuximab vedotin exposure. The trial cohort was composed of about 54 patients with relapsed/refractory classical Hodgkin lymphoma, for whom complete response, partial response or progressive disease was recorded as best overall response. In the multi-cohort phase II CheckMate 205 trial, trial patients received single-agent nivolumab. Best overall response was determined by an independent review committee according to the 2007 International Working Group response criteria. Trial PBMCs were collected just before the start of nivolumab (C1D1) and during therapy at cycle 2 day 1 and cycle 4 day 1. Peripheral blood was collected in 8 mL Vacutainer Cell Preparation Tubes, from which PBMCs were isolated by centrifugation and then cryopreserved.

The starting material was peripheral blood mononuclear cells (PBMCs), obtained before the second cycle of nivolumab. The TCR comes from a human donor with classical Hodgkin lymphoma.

The bases read TGTGCCAGCAGCGTAGTACCCGGCGAGACCCAGTACTTC. Its protein is CASSVVPGETQYF. This receptor chain uses TRBV9 and TRBJ2-5; the D gene is not confidently resolved. Looking up the germline V gene yields CDR1 SGDLS and CDR2 YYNGEE. Its CDR3 holds 13 amino acids, cysteine through phenylalanine. Only the CDR3 DNA is retained, 39 bases long and in frame from the first base. Trimming costs V 0 bases and J 5 bases, and their ends lie 8 bases apart.